The 30 T cell receptor beta chains listed next were all sequenced from one sample in a study of T cell responses to AZD1222 COVID-19 vaccine. Generated by immunoSEQ multiplex PCR, the TCRdb table keeps only in-frame clones and is missing some. The sample carries about 190,000 clones, roughly 91% recorded once. This material consisted of peripheral blood, taken on day 0 of AZD1222 vaccination. The origin of the receptors is an adult in good health.

The chain employs TRBV19 and TRBJ2-1; 8 positions agree with TRBD1. Germline V CDR1 and CDR2: LNHDA, SQIVND (reference sequence). Trimming removed 5 bases from V and 1 base from J; junction bases left unmatched: 1. The CDR3 loop spans 14 amino acids. The CDR3, as DNA: TGTGCCAGTAGTCAGGGGGCATCCTACAATGAGCAGTTCTTC. It is translated as CASSQGASYNEQFF.

The chain combines TRBV14 with TRBJ1-4; D not resolved. The germline gives CDR1 SGHDN, CDR2 FVKESK. The CDR3 runs to 16 residues. V was cut by 0 bases and J by 1 base, with 9 bases left in between. CDR3 amino acids: CASSQDLLRTNEKLFF. In DNA, the CDR3 is TGTGCCAGCAGCCAAGATTTACTCCGAACTAATGAAAAACTGTTTTTT.

This clone was seen only a few times. The chain couples TRBV28 to TRBJ2-2; TRBD1 might be the D (5 bases). Trimming took 4 bases from V and 2 from J, leaving 11 bases between them. Germline CDR1 reads MDHEN; CDR2 reads SYDVKM. This CDR3 has 15 amino acids. The CDR3 loop reads CASSYTGLNTGELFF. CDR3 bases: TGTGCCAGCAGTTACACAGGTCTCAACACCGGGGAGCTGTTTTTT.

This clone was detected a few times. The rearrangement joins TRBV7-9 to TRBJ2-5, with 7 nucleotides matching TRBD2. This CDR3 has 14 amino acids. With 5 bases clipped from V and 5 bases from J, the junction kept 8 bases outside the gene matches. Germline-derived CDR1 and CDR2 are SEHNR and FQNEAQ (reference sequence). The CDR3 bases are TGTGCCAGCAGCCCAAACGTCGGGGGGGAGACCCAGTACTTC. Its translation: CASSPNVGGETQYF. Using reference TRBV7-9 and TRBJ2-5 for the parts outside the CDR3, the full variable domain is DTGVSQNPRHKITKRGQNVTFRCDPISEHNRLYWYRQTLGQGPEFLTYFQNEAQLEKSRLLSDRFSAERPKGSFSTLEIQRTEQGDSAMYLCASSPNVGGETQYFGPGTRLLVL.

V usage is TRBV27 and J usage is TRBJ1-6, with no clear D. The CDR3 is made up of 14 amino acids. Trimming stripped 2 bases from V and 5 bases from J, with 7 bases between. The germline V gene encodes CDR1 MNHEY and CDR2 SMNVEV (reference sequence). For the CDR3, the DNA is TGTGCCAGCAGTTTACAGTATAATAATTCACCCCTCCACTTT. Translating it yields CASSLQYNNSPLHF.

V gene TRBV9 combines with J gene TRBJ2-2; D gene unclear. Germline values: CDR1 SGDLS, CDR2 YYNGEE. V lost 0 bases and J lost 0, with 3 bases in between. The CDR3 contains 14 residues. The CDR3 here is CASSVDPNTGELFF. CDR3 DNA: TGTGCCAGCAGCGTAGACCCGAACACCGGGGAGCTGTTTTTT.

The rearrangement uses TRBV5-1 and TRBJ2-3, with D possibly being TRBD2 (6 bases). This CDR3 contains 16 residues. Germline CDR1 and CDR2: SGHRS and YFSETQ. Trimming removed 4 bases from V and 2 bases from J, with 17 bases in between. The CDR3 here is CASSPGREPYTDTQYF. The CDR3 DNA sequence: TGCGCCAGCAGCCCTGGACGGGAGCCCTACACAGATACGCAGTATTTT.

This clone was detected once. The V call is TRBV7-2, the J call TRBJ2-7, with 9 bases lining up with TRBD2. Germline CDR1 SGHTA, CDR2 FQGNSA. The ends lost 6 bases at V and 9 bases at J; junction bases unmatched: 12. This CDR3 comprises 14 residues. The CDR3 protein is CASRMTSAGGRQYF. CDR3 bases: TGTGCCAGCAGAATGACGTCAGCGGGAGGAAGGCAGTACTTC.

The V gene is TRBV6-1, the J gene TRBJ1-1; TRBD1 agrees at 7 bases. The ends lost 5 bases at V and 4 bases at J; junction bases unmatched: 7. Germline assignment: CDR1 MNHNS and CDR2 SASEGT. The CDR3 runs 14 residues. The DNA of the CDR3 is TGTGCCAGCAGTTCCGCCGACAGGGCCACTGAAGCTTTCTTT. Its translation: CASSSADRATEAFF.

This clone was detected a few times. The V gene is TRBV7-2, the J gene TRBJ2-1, with D possibly matching TRBD2 (6 bases). Germline V lookup: CDR1 SGHTA, CDR2 FQGNSA. The CDR3 covers 18 residues. Trimming took off 0 bases at V and 5 bases at J, with 20 bases between the two ends. The CDR3 region is CASSLALHGGSLDNEQFF. The CDR3 bases are TGTGCCAGCAGCTTAGCGCTTCACGGGGGTAGTTTGGACAATGAGCAGTTCTTC.

This chain uses TRBV12-3 or TRBV12-4 with TRBJ1-5; no definite D call. With 8 bases removed from V and 9 bases from J, the gap between germline ends came to 14 bases. The CDR3 contains 12 residues. DNA of the CDR3: TGTGCCAGCTCTGGGAGAGAACGGCCCCAGCATTTT. Translated, it gives CASSGRERPQHF.

J is TRBJ2-3 and V is TRBV11-2; 9 nucleotides agree with TRBD2. Trimming removed 7 bases from V and 0 bases from J; junction bases left unmatched: 8. Germline lookup yields CDR1 SGHAT and CDR2 FQNNGV. This CDR3 has 16 amino acids. The CDR3 coding sequence is TGTGCCAGCACCAAATGGCGGGGGGGGAGCACAGATACGCAGTATTTT. Translated, it gives CASTKWRGGSTDTQYF.

This clone has only a few counts. V is TRBV3-1 (or the pseudogene TRBV3-2) and J is TRBJ1-4; no firm D call. Germline CDR1 reads LGHDT; CDR2 reads YNNKEL (reference sequence). V was cut by 5 bases and J by 8 bases, with 12 bases left in between. CDR3 size: 13 residues. CDR3 coding DNA: TGTGCCAGCAGCGGGTACGGGTTGGAAAAACTGTTTTTT. Its translation is CASSGYGLEKLFF.

A note on this clone: This sample includes further DNA sequences coding for the same CDR3. The chain couples TRBV19 to TRBJ2-1; TRBD2 aligns across 8 bases. The CDR3 sequence is 15 residues long. CDR1 is LNHDA, CDR2 SQIVND, per germline (reference sequence). Unmatched junction bases numbered 1, after V lost 3 bases and J lost 0 bases. In DNA form, the CDR3 reads TGTGCCAGTAGTATCGGGACTAGCTCCTACAATGAGCAGTTCTTC. Translated: CASSIGTSSYNEQFF.

The V and J genes are TRBV5-1 and TRBJ1-1; D may be TRBD1 (5 bases). Trimming stripped 9 bases from V and 2 bases from J, with 26 bases between. This CDR3 is built from 17 residues. The germline V gene encodes CDR1 SGHRS and CDR2 YFSETQ. Here the CDR3 DNA reads TGCGCCACCTCCAACCCTGGGGGACTAAGGGGCAACACTGAAGCTTTCTTT. Translation gives CATSNPGGLRGNTEAFF.

V usage is TRBV10-3 and J usage is TRBJ2-5; TRBD2 matches 7 bases. CDR3 size: 16 residues. The V and J ends lost 4 bases and 5 bases, in that order; junction bases with no gene match: 13. Germline loops: CDR1 ENHRY, CDR2 SYGVKD. The CDR3 is CAISGGGAGPGETQYF. The CDR3 DNA is TGTGCCATCAGTGGCGGCGGAGCGGGACCCGGGGAGACCCAGTACTTC.

V and J are TRBV12-5 and TRBJ1-1; D may be TRBD1 (5 bases). Trimming removed 4 bases from V and 8 bases from J, with 14 bases in between. This CDR3 has 13 amino acids. The germline CDR1 and CDR2 sequences are LGHNT and FRNRAP. The CDR3 region has the DNA TGTGCTAGTGGTTCCCACATCGGGGGAGAAGCTTTCTTT. This codes for CASGSHIGGEAFF.

This sequence joins TRBV6-2 or TRBV6-3 and TRBJ1-1; 7 bases are a match to TRBD1. Germline CDR1 is MNHEY and CDR2 is SVGEGT. V lost 0 bases, J lost 5 bases, and 18 bases stayed unmatched. The CDR3 covers 19 residues. CDR3 sequence: CASSYSTTGSSGGRTEAFF. CDR3 nucleotides: TGTGCCAGCAGTTACTCAACGACAGGGTCCAGCGGGGGGAGGACTGAAGCTTTCTTT.

This clone was detected once. CDR3 nucleotides: TGTGCCATCAGTGGGACAGGGCCGGGTGTTGGTGAGCAGTTCTTC. It encodes CAISGTGPGVGEQFF. The rearrangement joins TRBV10-3 to TRBJ2-1; TRBD1 matches 8 bases. CDR1 is ENHRY and CDR2 is SYGVKD in the germline V gene. This CDR3 is 15 amino acids long. The trim removed 4 bases at V and 9 bases at J, leaving 11 bases unmatched.

The chain joins TRBV19 to TRBJ1-1; weak D call: TRBD1 (6 bases). The CDR3 totals 15 residues. The ends were cut back, 7 bases at V and 7 bases at J, with 22 bases in the middle. Germline CDR1 reads LNHDA; CDR2 reads SQIVND (reference sequence). CDR3 sequence reads: CASMNPTGRSGEAFF. The DNA for the CDR3 is TGTGCCAGTATGAACCCGACAGGTCGGAGCGGTGAAGCTTTCTTT.

This chain links TRBV27 with TRBJ2-3, with D perhaps TRBD1 (6 bases). Trimming cost V 6 bases and J 2 bases, with 15 bases left between them. The CDR3 covers 15 residues. CDR1 is MNHEY and CDR2 is SMNVEV in the germline V gene (reference sequence). This CDR3 reads CASSSWGQATDTQYF. CDR3 nucleotide sequence: TGTGCCAGCAGCTCCTGGGGACAAGCCACAGATACGCAGTATTTT.

This clone was detected once. The chain is built from TRBV2 and TRBJ1-5; 7 bases map to TRBD1. The CDR3 runs 14 residues. Germline assignment: CDR1 SNHLY and CDR2 FYNNEI. Trimming cost V 6 bases and J 2 bases; bases outside gene matches: 4. The CDR3, as DNA: TGTGCCAGCAGGGGGGACAGACGCAATCAGCCCCAGCATTTT. It codes for CASRGDRRNQPQHF. Supplemented by reference TRBV2 and TRBJ1-5, the full variable domain reads EPEVTQTPSHQVTQMGQEVILRCVPISNHLYFYWYRQILGQKVEFLVSFYNNEISEKSEIFDDQFSVERPDGSNFTLKIRSTKLEDSAMYFCASRGDRRNQPQHFGDGTRLSIL.

The genes are TRBV27 and TRBJ2-3; unclear D gene. Trimming stripped 1 base from V and 4 bases from J, with 15 bases between. Germline V lookup: CDR1 MNHEY, CDR2 SMNVEV (reference sequence). The CDR3 is 16 residues long. The CDR3 loop reads CASSLLKKTVPDTQYF. The CDR3 bases are TGTGCCAGCAGTTTATTAAAGAAGACGGTCCCAGATACGCAGTATTTT.

This chain joins TRBV5-1 and TRBJ2-1, with 7 positions matching TRBD1. CDR3 length: 14 amino acids. The V gene's germline CDR1 is SGHRS and CDR2 YFSETQ. The V segment lost 4 bases and the J segment 5 bases; nucleotides outside the gene matches: 6. CDR3 in DNA: TGCGCCAGCAGCCAAGGGACAGCTGACAATGAGCAGTTCTTC. It translates to CASSQGTADNEQFF.

The rearrangement links TRBV3-1 (or the pseudogene TRBV3-2) to TRBJ1-5; D possibly corresponds to TRBD1 (5 bases). Germline lookup yields CDR1 LGHDT and CDR2 YNNKEL (reference sequence). This CDR3 is built from 16 residues. Trimming removed 5 bases at V and 0 bases at J, with 14 bases between. CDR3 residues: CASSAEGPYSNQPQHF. CDR3 DNA: TGTGCCAGCAGCGCGGAGGGGCCGTATAGCAATCAGCCCCAGCATTTT.

The chain uses TRBV7-6 and TRBJ2-1, with 7 bases that match TRBD2. The CDR3 length is 17 residues. With 1 base clipped from V and 8 bases from J, the junction kept 14 bases outside the gene matches. Germline CDR1 and CDR2: SGHVS and FNYEAQ. CDR3 DNA: TGTGCCAGCAGCTTAGGCGCGCGGACGGGGGGTCGGGATGAGCAGTTCTTC. It codes for CASSLGARTGGRDEQFF.

The rearrangement joins TRBV7-2 to TRBJ2-7; the match to TRBD2 covers 7 bases. The germline V gene has CDR1 SGHTA and CDR2 FQGNSA. This CDR3 spans 15 amino acids. The ends lost 3 bases at V and 3 bases at J; junction bases unmatched: 8. The DNA for the CDR3 is TGTGCCAGCAGCTTTCAGCGCGGGAGAGGCTACGAGCAGTACTTC. Translated: CASSFQRGRGYEQYF. The variable domain in full, with the rest retrieved from reference TRBV7-2 and TRBJ2-7, is GAGVSQSPSNKVTEKGKDVELRCDPISGHTALYWYRQSLGQGLEFLIYFQGNSAPDKSGLPSDRFSAERTGGSVSTLTIQRTQQEDSAVYLCASSFQRGRGYEQYFGPGTRLTVT.

This sequence joins TRBV6-2 or TRBV6-3 and TRBJ2-7; 8 nucleotides agree with TRBD1. This CDR3 comprises 19 residues. Germline CDR1 MNHEY, CDR2 SVGEGT. V lost 4 bases to trimming and J lost 0 bases; unmatched junction nucleotides: 17. The CDR3 loop is CASSSILQPTTGASYEQYF. Here the CDR3 DNA reads TGTGCCAGCAGTTCTATCTTGCAGCCGACGACAGGGGCCTCCTACGAGCAGTACTTC.

The chain combines TRBV19 with TRBJ1-2; no reliable D call. This CDR3 region has 15 residues. Between the trimmed V and J ends, which lost 0 bases and 3 bases, there was a span of 11 bases. Germline CDR1 reads LNHDA; CDR2 reads SQIVND (reference sequence). DNA for the CDR3: TGTGCCAGTAGTATAGATCCGGGCGGTTACTATGGCTACACCTTC. This encodes CASSIDPGGYYGYTF.

The V and J genes are TRBV14 and TRBJ1-1, with 9 positions matching TRBD1. The CDR3 has 16 amino acids. CDR1 is SGHDN and CDR2 is FVKESK in the germline V gene. J was trimmed by 4 bases and V by 4 bases; bases with no gene match: 10. DNA for the CDR3: TGTGCCAGCAGCCCATTACAGGGGGCGAGGGGCACTGAAGCTTTCTTT. It specifies CASSPLQGARGTEAFF.